This T cell receptor beta chain is drawn from a study of T cells after yellow fever vaccination. Study findings and constraints: When the response was secondary, it was weaker but reached its peak faster, day 5 versus 15. The booster saw the reappearance of most primary-vaccination clones (approximately 97% CD4, around 90% CD8).

CDR3 length: 16 residues. The V and J ends lost 4 bases and 3 bases, in that order; junction bases with no gene match: 12. Germline lookup yields CDR1 LGHDT and CDR2 YNNKEL (reference sequence). As TCR cDNA was made by 5'RACE template switching, a universal primer site and UMIs were added. One entry per CDR3 protein, called by TCRdb with MiXCR from the 5' RACE reads. The table lists 550,000 or so distinct CDR3 sequences, approximately 21% of them singletons. This clonotype was observed a handful of times. Antigen specificity is unknown. The receptor comes from a man younger than 45 who received the YFV17D yellow fever vaccine. Sequencing was performed on PBMCs, taken 15 days after the yellow fever booster vaccination. The chain is built from TRBV3-1 and TRBJ2-7; 7 bases agree with TRBD2. The CDR3: CASSRSTGGRGYEQYF. The CDR3 region has the DNA TGTGCCAGCAGCCGCTCGACCGGCGGGAGAGGCTACGAGCAGTACTTC.